These 18 T cell receptor beta chains originate from one sample sequenced in a study of cytomegalovirus exposure and HLA in healthy donors (dated by TCRdb to 2016 to 2017). Library creation used the immunoSEQ multiplex PCR assay. The multiplex PCR relied on a mix of 60 forward primers for TCR Vbeta segments and 13 reverse primers for TCR Jbeta segments. TCRdb took this table from immuneACCESS and kept in-frame rearrangements with V and J called. Such tables lack part of the clones; where checked against another copy, unresolved V genes explain under half of the gap, and the rest is unexplained. A total of about 190,000 clones appear in this sample, around 75% of them only once. The ten largest clones take up approximately 3% of the sample. The specimen sequenced was PBMCs. The receptors here all came from a woman in her twenties or thirties in good health and CMV-seropositive.

On this clone itself: Other DNA variants within this sample encode the same CDR3. This chain links TRBV11-2 with TRBJ2-7; tentative D call: TRBD2 (6 bases). Germline lookup yields CDR1 SGHAT and CDR2 FQNNGV. Trimming removed 3 bases at V and 0 bases at J, with 9 bases between. This CDR3 contains 14 residues. The CDR3, as DNA: TGTGCCAGCAGCTTGGGTAGCGGCTCCTACGAGCAGTACTTC. This sequence encodes CASSLGSGSYEQYF.

Points on this clone: At the DNA level, this CDR3 is encoded by other sequences in the same sample as well. The V call is TRBV4-2, the J call TRBJ1-5, with 7 bases matching TRBD1. The ends lost 0 bases at V and 2 bases at J; junction bases unmatched: 4. Per the germline V gene, CDR1 is LGHNA and CDR2 is YNFKEQ. The CDR3 has 16 residues. This CDR3 is CASSQDFDRGNQPQHF. The DNA for the CDR3 is TGTGCCAGCAGCCAAGATTTTGACAGGGGCAATCAGCCCCAGCATTTT.

V gene TRBV28 combines with J gene TRBJ1-1, with D perhaps matching TRBD1 (6 bases). Germline V gene sequence: CDR1 MDHEN, CDR2 SYDVKM. V dropped 5 bases and J dropped 6 bases, with 13 bases sitting between them. The CDR3 is 13 residues long. Here the CDR3 reads CASSDKTGSEAFF. As DNA, the CDR3 is TGTGCCAGCAGTGATAAGACAGGATCTGAAGCTTTCTTT.

This clone came up once. The rearrangement uses TRBV5-6 and TRBJ1-2, with unresolved D. The V end was cut by 5 bases, the J end by 4 bases, with 18 bases between. The CDR3 consists of 15 residues. Per germline, CDR1 SGHDT and CDR2 YYEEEE. CDR3 region: CASSSSPTGFYGYTF. CDR3 in DNA: TGTGCCAGCAGTTCCTCTCCGACTGGTTTCTATGGCTACACCTTC. Using reference TRBV5-6 and TRBJ1-2 for the parts outside the CDR3, the full variable domain is DAGVTQSPTHLIKTRGQQVTLRCSPKSGHDTVSWYQQALGQGPQFIFQYYEEEERQRGNFPDRFSGHQFPNYSSELNVNALLLGDSALYLCASSSSPTGFYGYTFGSGTRLTVV.

This chain connects TRBV27 to TRBJ2-1, with D perhaps matching TRBD2 (5 bases). CDR1 MNHEY and CDR2 SMNVEV come from the germline V gene (reference sequence). V dropped 2 bases and J dropped 4 bases, with 9 bases sitting between them. There are 14 residues in the CDR3. DNA of the CDR3: TGTGCCAGCAGTTTAGGAGGAGAGTACAATGAGCAGTTCTTC. This translates into CASSLGGEYNEQFF.

V and J are TRBV27 and TRBJ1-5, with a possible D match to TRBD1 (5 bases). The length of the CDR3 is 13 residues. Trimming shortened V by 3 bases and J by 15 bases, and 18 bases separated the two germline ends. Germline CDR1 MNHEY, CDR2 SMNVEV (reference sequence). Here the CDR3 DNA reads TGTGCCAGCAGTTTCCACCCGACAGTTCTCACGCATTTT. Its protein product is CASSFHPTVLTHF.

The V gene is TRBV4-2, the J gene TRBJ2-2; 8 nucleotides agree with TRBD2. This CDR3 spans 16 amino acids. Germline-derived CDR1 and CDR2 are LGHNA and YNFKEQ. Trimming took 0 bases from V and 5 from J; bases not matched to a gene: 5. The CDR3 nucleotides read TGTGCCAGCAGCCAAGAAGGGACTAGATTAACCGGGGAGCTGTTTTTT. Encoded protein: CASSQEGTRLTGELFF.

The V gene is TRBV28, the J gene TRBJ2-2, with 7 bases lining up with TRBD2. Trimming removed 2 bases from V and 0 bases from J; junction bases left unmatched: 6. The germline gives CDR1 MDHEN, CDR2 SYDVKM. The CDR3 contains 17 residues. In DNA form, the CDR3 reads TGTGCCAGCAGTTTAGTTGGGACTACCACGAACACCGGGGAGCTGTTTTTT. It translates to CASSLVGTTTNTGELFF.

This clone came up a few times. The CDR3 loop reads CASSLSRGDYGYTF. For the CDR3, the DNA is TGTGCCAGCAGTTTGTCGCGGGGTGACTATGGCTACACCTTC. V usage is TRBV28 and J usage is TRBJ1-2; no definite D call. Germline V CDR1 and CDR2: MDHEN, SYDVKM. Trimming stripped 3 bases from V and 3 bases from J, with 11 bases between. This CDR3 is built from 14 residues.

V and J are TRBV27 and TRBJ2-5; 7 positions match TRBD1. The J call may be wrong; the DNA end is better matched by TRBJ2-7. The V gene's germline CDR1 is MNHEY and CDR2 SMNVEV (reference sequence). The CDR3 is 14 amino acids. The CDR3 nucleotides read TGTGCCAGCAGTAGATCAGGGGGAGATCACGAGCAGTACTTC. This translates into CASSRSGGDHEQYF.

J is TRBJ2-5 and V is TRBV5-1; tentative D call: TRBD2 (6 bases). This CDR3 has 15 amino acids. V was clipped by 0 bases and J by 3 bases, with 12 bases between them. Germline V lookup: CDR1 SGHRS, CDR2 YFSETQ. The CDR3 DNA reads as TGCGCCAGCAGCTTGGAAGGGCGGGGAGAAGAGACCCAGTACTTC. This gives the protein CASSLEGRGEETQYF.

The rearrangement links TRBV28 to TRBJ2-7, with a tentative D call TRBD2 (6 bases). Deletions cut 3 bases from V and 6 bases from J, with 21 bases between. From germline, CDR1 is MDHEN and CDR2 SYDVKM. This CDR3 contains 16 residues. The CDR3 DNA is TGTGCCAGCAGTTTGTTAGAGGGGCTTGGACTATCCGAGCAGTACTTC. As protein: CASSLLEGLGLSEQYF.

In this sample, this clone turned up a few times. J is TRBJ2-3 and V is TRBV19, with 8 bases matching TRBD1. The CDR3 sequence is 14 residues long. V shed 7 bases and J 1 base; nucleotides not matched to a gene: 4. Germline loops: CDR1 LNHDA, CDR2 SQIVND (reference sequence). The CDR3 here is CASKMTGGTDTQYF. The CDR3 region has the DNA TGTGCCAGTAAGATGACAGGGGGCACAGATACGCAGTATTTT. Variable domain in full (rest from reference TRBV19 and TRBJ2-3): DGGITQSPKYLFRKEGQNVTLSCEQNLNHDAMYWYRQDPGQGLRLIYYSQIVNDFQKGDIAEGYSVSREKKESFPLTVTSAQKNPTAFYLCASKMTGGTDTQYFGPGTRLTVL.

This chain links TRBV5-1 with TRBJ2-7, with D possibly being TRBD2 (6 bases). The CDR3 sequence is 16 residues long. From germline, CDR1 is SGHRS and CDR2 YFSETQ. V was trimmed by 0 bases and J by 6 bases, leaving 19 bases between them. This CDR3 is CASSLAWGAGEGEQYF. As DNA, the CDR3 is TGCGCCAGCAGCTTGGCATGGGGAGCGGGCGAGGGCGAGCAGTACTTC.

The chain carries TRBV6-5 and TRBJ2-7; 11 bases are a match to TRBD1. Unmatched junction bases numbered 6, after V lost 6 bases and J lost 5 bases. CDR1 is MNHEY, CDR2 SVGAGI, per germline. The CDR3 runs 14 residues. The CDR3 sequence is CASSPGTGGNEQYF. CDR3 DNA sequence: TGTGCCAGCAGCCCCGGGACAGGGGGGAACGAGCAGTACTTC.

The chain combines TRBV5-1 with TRBJ2-3; 9 nucleotides match TRBD1. Trimming cost V 0 bases and J 4 bases; bases outside gene matches: 3. CDR1 is SGHRS and CDR2 is YFSETQ in the germline V gene. The CDR3 sequence is 15 residues long. The CDR3 region is CASSLGQGGPDTQYF. CDR3 sequence (DNA): TGCGCCAGCAGCTTGGGACAGGGGGGACCAGATACGCAGTATTTT.

The chain joins TRBV5-1 to TRBJ2-2, with 8 bases that match TRBD1. This CDR3 region has 15 residues. Trimming removed 6 bases from V and 2 bases from J; junction bases left unmatched: 6. In germline, CDR1 is SGHRS, CDR2 YFSETQ. The chain's CDR3 is CASTSDRANTGELFF. CDR3 sequence (DNA): TGCGCCAGCACCTCGGACAGGGCAAACACCGGGGAGCTGTTTTTT.

The chain has TRBV28 and TRBJ2-1; the D gene is possibly TRBD2 (7 bases). The CDR3 loop spans 17 amino acids. With 5 bases removed from V and 6 bases from J, the gap between germline ends came to 23 bases. Germline CDR1 is MDHEN and CDR2 is SYDVKM. The CDR3 region has the DNA TGTGCCAGCAGTCCAATGGGAGGAATGGGAGGGGGCAATGAGCAGTTCTTC. As protein: CASSPMGGMGGGNEQFF.